This T cell receptor beta chain derives from a study of patients and donors after allogeneic stem cell transplantation. From the RT-PCR reads, TCRdb called clonotypes with MiXCR, one entry per CDR3 protein. The sample carries some 960,000 distinct CDR3 sequences, around 17% recorded once. V lost 6 bases to trimming and J lost 3 bases; unmatched junction nucleotides: 8. The CDR3 has 14 amino acids. The genes are TRBV12-3 or TRBV12-4 and TRBJ2-7, with 7 bases fitting TRBD1. This clonotype was sampled from a human donor who was either an allogeneic HSCT recipient or a stem cell or donor lymphocyte infusion donor (not recorded which). It is not recorded whose cells these are; they may come from a transplant donor. Sequenced input: blood, either unsorted or a sorted T cell fraction (not recorded which). The CDR3 sequence: CASRAGTEVYEQYF. The CDR3 nucleotides read TGTGCCAGCAGGGCCGGGACAGAAGTCTACGAGCAGTACTTC.